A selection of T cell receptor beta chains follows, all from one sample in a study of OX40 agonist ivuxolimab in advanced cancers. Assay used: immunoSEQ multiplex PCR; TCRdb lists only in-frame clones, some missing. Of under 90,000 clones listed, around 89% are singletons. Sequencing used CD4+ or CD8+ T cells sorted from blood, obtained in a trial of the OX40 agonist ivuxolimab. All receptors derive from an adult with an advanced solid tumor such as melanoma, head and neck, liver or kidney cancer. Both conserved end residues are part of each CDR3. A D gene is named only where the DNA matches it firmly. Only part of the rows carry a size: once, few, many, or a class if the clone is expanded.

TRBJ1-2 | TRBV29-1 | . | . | CSVEEGVRNRYTF | TGCAGCGTTGAAGAAGGGGTACGGAACCGCTACACCTTC
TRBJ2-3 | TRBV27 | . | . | CASSYGGYTDTQYF | TGTGCCAGCAGTTACGGCGGCTACACAGATACGCAGTATTTT
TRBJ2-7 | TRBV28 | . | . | CASRSPGTYEQYF | TGTGCCAGCAGATCCCCTGGGACCTACGAGCAGTACTTC
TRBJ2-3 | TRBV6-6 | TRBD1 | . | CASKGQGARSTDTQYF | TGTGCCAGCAAAGGACAGGGGGCGCGAAGCACAGATACGCAGTATTTT
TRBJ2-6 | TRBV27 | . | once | CASSLWGSGANVLTF | TGTGCCAGCAGTTTATGGGGATCTGGGGCCAACGTCCTGACTTTC
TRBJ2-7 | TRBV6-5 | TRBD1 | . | CASSRSGTVSYEQYF | TGTGCCAGCAGTCGGTCCGGGACAGTCTCCTACGAGCAGTACTTC
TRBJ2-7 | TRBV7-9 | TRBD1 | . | CASSGGTGGPLMREQYF | TGTGCCAGCAGCGGAGGGACAGGGGGCCCCTTGATGCGCGAGCAGTACTTC
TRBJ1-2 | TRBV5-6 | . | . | CASSTTGGKGSYGYTF | TGTGCCAGCAGCACCACCGGGGGGAAAGGCTCCTATGGCTACACCTTC
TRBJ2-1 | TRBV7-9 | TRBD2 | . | CASSPTSGSMTYNEQFF | TGTGCCAGCAGCCCGACTAGCGGGAGTATGACCTACAATGAGCAGTTCTTC
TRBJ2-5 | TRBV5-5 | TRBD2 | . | CASSLSPSGQETQYF | TGTGCCAGCAGCCTTTCTCCTAGCGGCCAAGAGACCCAGTACTTC
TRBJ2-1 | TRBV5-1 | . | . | CASTLGRVAIEGEQFF | TGCGCCAGCACCCTCGGTCGGGTAGCCATTGAGGGTGAGCAGTTCTTC
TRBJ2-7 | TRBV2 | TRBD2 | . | CASRNNGEGEQYF | TGTGCCAGCAGGAACAACGGGGAGGGCGAGCAGTACTTC
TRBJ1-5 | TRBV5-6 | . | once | CASSLRGSGVTQPQHF | TGTGCCAGCAGCTTGAGGGGTAGTGGGGTTACGCAGCCCCAGCATTTT
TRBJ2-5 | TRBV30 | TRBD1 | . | CAWSVQGAETQYF | TGTGCCTGGAGTGTACAGGGGGCAGAGACCCAGTACTTC
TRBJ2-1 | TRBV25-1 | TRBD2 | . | CASSEWASGRRDNEQFF | TGTGCCAGCAGTGAATGGGCTAGCGGGAGGAGGGACAATGAGCAGTTCTTC
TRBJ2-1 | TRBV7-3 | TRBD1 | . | CASSPRGQGGEQFF | TGTGCCAGCAGCCCCCGTGGACAGGGCGGTGAGCAGTTCTTC
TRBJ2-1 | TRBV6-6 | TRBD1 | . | CASSYEGAYEQFF | TGTGCCAGCAGTTACGAGGGGGCCTATGAGCAGTTCTTC
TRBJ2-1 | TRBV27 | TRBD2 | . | CASSPRTSGYNEQFF | TGTGCCAGCAGTCCCCGGACTAGCGGCTACAATGAGCAGTTCTTC
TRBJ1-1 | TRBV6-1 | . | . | CASSVQGNTEAFF | TGTGCCAGCAGTGTCCAAGGGAACACTGAAGCTTTCTTT
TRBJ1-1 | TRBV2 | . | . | CASSEQNTEAFF | TGTGCCAGTTCGGAGCAGAACACTGAAGCTTTCTTT
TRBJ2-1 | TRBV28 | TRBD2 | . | CASSSSGSSYNEQFF | TGTGCCAGCAGTTCTAGCGGTAGCTCCTACAATGAGCAGTTCTTC
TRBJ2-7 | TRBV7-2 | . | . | CASSPLHSYEQYF | TGTGCCAGCAGCCCGCTCCATTCCTACGAGCAGTACTTC
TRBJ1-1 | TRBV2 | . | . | CASSFHRTDTEAFF | TGTGCCAGCAGTTTTCACCGGACAGACACTGAAGCTTTCTTT
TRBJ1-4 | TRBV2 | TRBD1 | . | CASSGQGGLGKLFF | TGTGCCAGCAGCGGACAGGGCGGTTTAGGAAAACTGTTTTTT
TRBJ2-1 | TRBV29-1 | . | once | CSVGTDGRQFF | TGCAGCGTCGGGACGGACGGGAGGCAGTTCTTC
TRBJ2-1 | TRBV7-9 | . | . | CASSLLQGGYNEQFF | TGTGCCAGCAGCTTACTCCAGGGGGGCTACAATGAGCAGTTCTTC
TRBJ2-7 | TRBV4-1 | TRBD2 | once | CASSQPRQAGVMGQYF | TGCGCCAGCAGCCAGCCTAGGCAAGCGGGAGTCATGGGGCAGTACTTC
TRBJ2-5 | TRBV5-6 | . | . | CASSPLRRWETQYF | TGTGCCAGCAGCCCACTTAGGCGATGGGAGACCCAGTACTTC
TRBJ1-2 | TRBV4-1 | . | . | CASSPKPSSSSQYGYTF | TGCGCCAGCAGCCCGAAGCCTTCATCCTCTTCTCAATATGGCTACACCTTC
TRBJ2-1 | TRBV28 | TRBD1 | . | CASSLLPGQEEGEQFF | TGTGCCAGCAGTCTCTTACCGGGACAGGAAGAAGGTGAGCAGTTCTTC
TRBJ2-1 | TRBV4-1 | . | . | CASSPETYYNEQFF | TGCGCCAGCAGCCCGGAGACTTACTACAATGAGCAGTTCTTC
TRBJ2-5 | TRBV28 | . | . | CASKTPAGAGETQYF | TGTGCCAGCAAGACCCCCGCAGGGGCGGGGGAGACCCAGTACTTC
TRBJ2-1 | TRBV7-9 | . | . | CASSLALQNEQFF | TGTGCCAGCAGCTTAGCGCTCCAGAATGAGCAGTTCTTC
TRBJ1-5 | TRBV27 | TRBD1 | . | CASSLFGGQGFQPQHF | TGTGCCAGCAGTTTATTCGGAGGACAGGGTTTCCAGCCCCAGCATTTT
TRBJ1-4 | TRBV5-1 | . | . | CASSLGPGSNEKLFF | TGCGCCAGCAGCTTGGGTCCAGGGTCGAATGAAAAACTGTTTTTT
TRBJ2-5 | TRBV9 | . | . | CASSGQGRSEETQYF | TGTGCCAGCTCGGGACAAGGGCGGTCTGAGGAGACCCAGTACTTC
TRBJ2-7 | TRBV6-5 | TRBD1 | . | CASSYDAQGAYEQYF | TGTGCCAGCAGTTACGACGCGCAGGGGGCATACGAGCAGTACTTC
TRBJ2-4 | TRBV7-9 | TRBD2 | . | CASSSTTLSGTAKNIQYF | TGTGCCAGCAGCTCCACCACCCTGAGCGGGACCGCCAAAAACATTCAGTACTTC
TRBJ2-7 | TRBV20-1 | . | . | CSATPYEQYF | TGCAGTGCCACGCCCTACGAGCAGTACTTC
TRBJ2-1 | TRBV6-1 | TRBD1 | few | CGTGGFYNEQFF | TGTGGAACAGGGGGCTTTTACAATGAGCAGTTCTTC